This TCR beta chain derives from a study of shared clonotypes between healthy human individuals. In the study overall: For every donor, three CD4 naive, three CD4 memory, two CD8 naive and one CD8 memory plates were used.

This clone was observed at least ten times. What CD8 memory combined were CD45RO+ cells and CCR7-negative CD45RA+ TemRA cells. Profiled with immunoSEQ multiplex PCR; TCRdb holds only in-frame clones, not every one. The sample lists about 79,000 clones; around 57% were seen once. Trimming removed 0 bases from V and 4 bases from J; junction bases left unmatched: 1. The CDR3 runs to 15 residues. Germline CDR1 is MRHNA and CDR2 is SNTAGT. The chain links TRBV6-4 to TRBJ2-3, with TRBD1 matching 10 bases. The sequencing sample was made of memory CD8+ T cells sorted from blood. Specified subset: CD45RO+ cells pooled with CCR7-negative TemRA cells. This sequence was found in a young man in good health. The CDR3, as DNA: TGTGCCAGCAGTGACTCGACAGGGGGCGCAGATACGCAGTATTTT. Its protein product is CASSDSTGGADTQYF.